Presented here are 21 T cell receptor beta chains from one specimen sequenced in a study of CD8 T cells in Susac syndrome. The memory subsets for TEMRA sorting were identified by staining for CD27 and CD45RA. RNA in amounts of 0.5 to 1 ug was reverse transcribed with random hexamers. TCRdb re-derived calls from the immunoSEQ multiplex PCR reads in MiXCR, one entry per CDR3 protein. The profile shows about 2,000 distinct CDR3 sequences, roughly 65% of them singletons. What was sequenced was CD8+ TEMRA cells from PBMCs. Subset here: FACS-sorted terminally differentiated effector memory CD8+ T cells re-expressing CD45RA (CD8+ TEMRA). The receptor source for this set is a human donor with Susac syndrome.

The chain combines TRBV20-1 with TRBJ2-7; D is ambiguous. This CDR3 has 15 amino acids. V dropped 0 bases and J dropped 1 base, with 13 bases sitting between them. Germline loops: CDR1 DFQATT, CDR2 SNEGSKA (reference sequence). Here the CDR3 reads CSARDHGSASYEQYF. The CDR3, as DNA: TGCAGTGCTAGAGATCACGGGTCGGCGTCCTACGAGCAGTACTTC.

The V gene is TRBV6-6, the J gene TRBJ2-1, with 11 bases that match TRBD2. Trimming removed 5 bases from V and 5 bases from J; junction bases left unmatched: 8. CDR3 length equals 16 residues. Germline-derived CDR1 and CDR2 are MNHNY and SVGAGI (reference sequence). DNA of the CDR3: TGTGCCAGCAGTCGCCAACTAGCGGGGGTCGACAATGAGCAGTTCTTC. Its protein is CASSRQLAGVDNEQFF.

This rearrangement joins TRBV27 to TRBJ1-4; D possibly corresponds to TRBD1 (6 bases). Between the trimmed V and J ends, which lost 6 bases and 11 bases, there was a span of 10 bases. Germline CDR1 reads MNHEY; CDR2 reads SMNVEV (reference sequence). This CDR3 comprises 11 residues. CDR3 DNA: TGTGCCAGCAGACTCGGGGGCAAACTGTTTTTT. It translates to CASRLGGKLFF.

The V and J genes are TRBV15 and TRBJ2-7; 7 bases map to TRBD1. CDR3 length equals 15 residues. Germline loops: CDR1 LNHNV, CDR2 YYDKDF (reference sequence). V lost 3 bases, J lost 6 bases, and 11 bases stayed unmatched. For the CDR3, the DNA is TGTGCCACCAGCAGTGGACAGGAGATCGCCGGCGAGCAGTACTTC. Protein: CATSSGQEIAGEQYF. The complete variable domain, with remaining parts taken from reference TRBV15 and TRBJ2-7, reads DAMVIQNPRYQVTQFGKPVTLSCSQTLNHNVMYWYQQKSSQAPKLLFHYYDKDFNNEADTPDNFQSRRPNTSFCFLDIRSPGLGDTAMYLCATSSGQEIAGEQYFGPGTRLTVT.

DNA of the CDR3: TGTGCCTCGGGGCAACTCCGGGGGCCCGGGTACGAGCAGTACTTC. Its protein product is CASGQLRGPGYEQYF. The chain uses TRBV7-3 and TRBJ2-7; perhaps D is TRBD1 or TRBD2 (6 bases each). The V end lost 11 bases, the J end lost 4 bases, and 24 bases lay between the germline ends. The CDR3 totals 15 residues. Germline lookup yields CDR1 SGHTA and CDR2 FQGTGA.

This chain connects TRBV25-1 to TRBJ2-7; D gene unclear. The length of the CDR3 is 12 residues. The ends were cut back, 7 bases at V and 4 bases at J, with 11 bases in the middle. Looked up from germline, CDR1 is MGHDK and CDR2 is SYGVNS. In nucleotides, the CDR3 is TGTGCCAGCACTGTGGGTGCTTACGAGCAGTACTTC. Its protein product is CASTVGAYEQYF.

This clonotype has just a few counts. The V and J genes are TRBV5-1 and TRBJ2-7; D remains unclear. The germline V gene encodes CDR1 SGHRS and CDR2 YFSETQ. The CDR3 covers 15 residues. Trimming removed 1 base at V and 6 bases at J, with 17 bases between. The CDR3 reads CASSLMRTTSGEQYF. CDR3 bases: TGCGCCAGCAGCTTGATGAGGACCACGTCGGGCGAGCAGTACTTC.

The V gene is TRBV5-1, the J gene TRBJ2-1; 11 positions agree with TRBD1. J gave up 4 bases and V 0 bases, and 6 bases lay outside the gene matches. From germline, CDR1 is SGHRS and CDR2 YFSETQ. The length of the CDR3 is 17 residues. The CDR3 reads CASSLDPGTGGYNEQFF. The CDR3 DNA reads as TGCGCCAGCAGCTTGGACCCGGGGACAGGGGGGTACAATGAGCAGTTCTTC. Looking up the rest from reference TRBV5-1 and TRBJ2-1 gives the full variable domain: KAGVTQTPRYLIKTRGQQVTLSCSPISGHRSVSWYQQTPGQGLQFLFEYFSETQRNKGNFPGRFSGRQFSNSRSEMNVSTLELGDSALYLCASSLDPGTGGYNEQFFGPGTRLTVL.

This clonotype came up a few times. J is TRBJ2-7 and V is TRBV12-3 or TRBV12-4; 14 bases fit TRBD2. Trimming removed 5 bases from V and 2 bases from J; junction bases left unmatched: 11. The CDR3 consists of 18 residues. As DNA, the CDR3 is TGTGCCAGCAGTCCGACTAGCGGGGGGGCCGGCCAAGCCTACGAGCAGTACTTC. It specifies CASSPTSGGAGQAYEQYF.

The chain couples TRBV9 to TRBJ1-1; a weak D match, TRBD1 (6 bases). Germline values: CDR1 SGDLS, CDR2 YYNGEE. This CDR3 is 14 amino acids long. V was shortened by 0 bases and J by 11 bases, with 17 bases between the two germline ends. CDR3 bases: TGTGCCAGCAGCGTAGTCGACCCCTGGGGGGCCGCTTTCTTT. This translates into CASSVVDPWGAAFF.

With regard to this clonotype: A much larger clone is a single base away; this may be a read error. This rearrangement joins TRBV25-1 to TRBJ1-4; 8 nucleotides align to TRBD1. The CDR3 totals 13 residues. V dropped 8 bases and J dropped 7; count of bases not matched to a gene: 6. The germline V gene has CDR1 MGHDK and CDR2 SYGVNS. CDR3 region: CASCWDRSEKLFF. CDR3 in DNA: TGTGCCAGCTGCTGGGACAGGAGTGAAAAACTGTTTTTT.

In this sample, this clonotype turned up a few times. The rearrangement links TRBV6-2 or TRBV6-3 to TRBJ2-5, with D perhaps TRBD2 (5 bases). V was trimmed by 6 bases and J by 2 bases, leaving 13 bases between them. The CDR3 spans 14 residues. Germline CDR1 MNHEY, CDR2 SVGEGT. CDR3 sequence: CASRRRGSQETQYF. CDR3 DNA: TGTGCCAGCAGGAGACGAGGGAGTCAAGAGACCCAGTACTTC.

V is TRBV7-9 and J is TRBJ1-5; D call uncertain. V lost 1 base to trimming and J lost 0 bases, with 10 bases between them. In germline, CDR1 is SEHNR, CDR2 FQNEAQ (reference sequence). This CDR3 region has 16 residues. CDR3 DNA sequence: TGTGCCAGCAGCTTAGGTTTTGGGCATAGCAATCAGCCCCAGCATTTT. The encoded protein is CASSLGFGHSNQPQHF.

This sequence joins TRBV10-1 and TRBJ2-2; D possibly corresponds to TRBD2 (7 bases). The CDR3 has 16 amino acids. Germline lookup yields CDR1 WNHNN and CDR2 SYGVQD (reference sequence). V lost 5 bases, J lost 6 bases, and 19 bases lay in between. CDR3 nucleotide sequence: TGCGCCAGCAGTACCAGACGACTAGCAGGGGCCGGGGAGCTGTTTTTT. Amino acid sequence: CASSTRRLAGAGELFF.

This sequence joins TRBV6-6 and TRBJ2-4, with a possible D match to TRBD1 (6 bases). V gave up 4 bases and J gave up 7 bases, with 14 bases separating them. CDR3 length: 14 amino acids. Germline V gene lookup returns CDR1 MNHNY and CDR2 SVGAGI (reference sequence). The CDR3 DNA sequence: TGTGCCAGCAGTTTCACCGCAAGGGGGAACATTCAGTACTTC. Protein: CASSFTARGNIQYF.

The rearrangement links TRBV13 to TRBJ2-5; 9 nucleotides agree with TRBD2. The CDR3 length is 15 residues. V was clipped by 0 bases and J by 4 bases; unmatched bases: 3. Germline V gene data show CDR1 as PRHDT and CDR2 as FYEKMQ (reference sequence). DNA for the CDR3: TGTGCCAGCAGCTTAGGTAGCGGGGGACTAGAGACCCAGTACTTC. Translation: CASSLGSGGLETQYF.

This clonotype is large in the sample. The gene calls are TRBV7-9 and TRBJ2-3, with a tentative D call TRBD2 (6 bases). Germline V gene data show CDR1 as SEHNR and CDR2 as FQNEAQ (reference sequence). Trimming took off 3 bases at V and 4 bases at J, with 14 bases between the two ends. The CDR3 contains 15 residues. The CDR3 protein is CASSFGEGRSDTQYF. The CDR3 DNA is TGTGCCAGCAGCTTCGGGGAAGGGAGGTCAGATACGCAGTATTTT.

In its sample, this clonotype was seen a few times. This chain links TRBV6-1 with TRBJ1-5, with 7 nucleotides matching TRBD1. Germline lookup yields CDR1 MNHNS and CDR2 SASEGT. Trimming took 5 bases from V and 1 from J; bases not matched to a gene: 2. The CDR3 consists of 14 residues. The DNA for the CDR3 is TGTGCCAGCAGTTGGGACAGAAGCAATCAGCCCCAGCATTTT. This sequence encodes CASSWDRSNQPQHF.

The chain recombines TRBV7-6 with TRBJ1-1; TRBD1 agrees at 7 bases. With 2 bases clipped from V and 0 bases from J, the junction kept 9 bases outside the gene matches. Germline loops: CDR1 SGHVS, CDR2 FNYEAQ. The CDR3 extends over 17 amino acids. CDR3: CASSLRQGEMMNTEAFF. The CDR3 DNA reads TGTGCCAGCAGCTTAAGGCAGGGGGAGATGATGAACACTGAAGCTTTCTTT.

V and J are TRBV4-1 and TRBJ2-3; tentatively, D is TRBD2 (6 bases). Germline V gene data show CDR1 as MGHRA and CDR2 as YSYEKL. There are 15 residues in the CDR3. V lost 1 base and J lost 2, with 10 bases in between. CDR3 region: CASSQVASVTDTQYF. CDR3 nucleotide sequence: TGCGCCAGCAGCCAAGTTGCTAGCGTCACAGATACGCAGTATTTT.

The count of this clonotype is one. The chain recombines TRBV2 with TRBJ1-2; D not resolved. The germline CDR1 and CDR2 sequences are SNHLY and FYNNEI. With 6 bases removed from V and 6 bases from J, the gap between germline ends came to 29 bases. This CDR3 spans 18 amino acids. The CDR3 is CASSLAPPPYGSPDGYTF. CDR3 bases: TGTGCCAGCAGCCTAGCCCCCCCTCCATATGGGTCCCCGGATGGCTACACCTTC. The full variable domain, rest sourced from reference TRBV2 and TRBJ1-2, is EPEVTQTPSHQVTQMGQEVILRCVPISNHLYFYWYRQILGQKVEFLVSFYNNEISEKSEIFDDQFSVERPDGSNFTLKIRSTKLEDSAMYFCASSLAPPPYGSPDGYTFGSGTRLTVV.